The present T cell receptor beta chain was sequenced within a study of regulatory T cells in long-lasting Graves disease. Noted time point: persistent/refractory GD, antithyroid drugs over 5 years with positive TRAb. Researchers made the TCR library from RNA that was extracted from PBMCs. EDTA tubes held Nine milliliters of peripheral blood from each patient. V dropped 4 bases and J dropped 3; count of bases not matched to a gene: 7. This CDR3 region has 15 residues. Germline CDR1 is KGHSH and CDR2 is LQKENI. According to the study, TCR beta libraries were built with iRepertoire HTBI primers and CDR3-region Arm-PCR. TCRdb independently ran MiXCR on the multiplex PCR reads; one entry per CDR3 protein. This sample has around 400,000 distinct CDR3 sequences, with roughly 23% found just once.

The TCR originated in a woman aged 35 to 49 with Graves disease. The sequencing here drew on peripheral blood mononuclear cells (PBMCs), taken when the disease was refractory, from a patient treated with antithyroid drugs. The chain combines TRBV18 with TRBJ1-1; TRBD1 agrees at 8 bases. CDR3 loop: CASSLGQGGDTEAFF. CDR3 DNA sequence: TGTGCCAGCTCACTAGGACAGGGCGGTGACACTGAAGCTTTCTTT.